One sample yielded the 5 T cell receptor beta chains listed below, sequenced in a study of T cells in Graves' hyperthyroidism and ophthalmopathy. The investigators amplified TCR beta CDR3 regions from RNA transcripts. Using the HTBI primer set, a first-round RT-PCR was run on the TCR CDR3. TCRdb itself ran the multiplex PCR reads through MiXCR, one entry per CDR3 protein. This table holds more than 650,000 distinct CDR3 sequences, around 15% found once. Sequencing was performed on blood. The receptors here all came from a woman aged 18-29 years with Graves' hyperthyroidism.

This clonotype was observed many times. The genes are TRBV12-3 or TRBV12-4 and TRBJ2-3; 9 bases match TRBD2. J lost 0 bases, V lost 4 bases, and 5 bases had no gene match. The CDR3 has 16 amino acids. The chain's CDR3 is CASSWNLAGSTDTQYF. The CDR3 DNA follows: TGTGCCAGCAGTTGGAATCTAGCGGGGAGCACAGATACGCAGTATTTT.

Many counts were recorded for this clonotype. This sequence joins TRBV2 and TRBJ2-3; possibly TRBD2 for D (5 bases). Per the germline V gene, CDR1 is SNHLY and CDR2 is FYNNEI. V lost 8 bases to trimming and J lost 2 bases, with 17 bases between them. This CDR3 comprises 15 residues. The CDR3 DNA follows: TGTGCCAGCGGACCGGGGAGCGGATACACAGATACGCAGTATTTT. As protein: CASGPGSGYTDTQYF. Drawing the rest from reference TRBV2 and TRBJ2-3, the complete variable domain is EPEVTQTPSHQVTQMGQEVILRCVPISNHLYFYWYRQILGQKVEFLVSFYNNEISEKSEIFDDQFSVERPDGSNFTLKIRSTKLEDSAMYFCASGPGSGYTDTQYFGPGTRLTVL.

V usage is TRBV19 and J usage is TRBJ2-1, with TRBD2 identical over 9 bases. The V gene's germline CDR1 is LNHDA and CDR2 SQIVND (reference sequence). The V segment lost 1 base and the J segment 2 bases; nucleotides outside the gene matches: 3. The CDR3 contains 16 residues. The CDR3 DNA sequence: TGTGCCAGTAGTATAGTTAGCGGGAGTCCCTACAATGAGCAGTTCTTC. Translating gives CASSIVSGSPYNEQFF.

This chain joins TRBV3-1 and TRBJ2-1; 8 bases fit TRBD2. Germline V gene data show CDR1 as LGHDT and CDR2 as YNNKEL (reference sequence). The CDR3 contains 14 residues. J was trimmed by 4 bases and V by 3 bases; bases with no gene match: 2. CDR3 sequence: CASSQTSAYNEQFF. The CDR3 nucleotides are TGTGCCAGCAGCCAGACTAGCGCTTACAATGAGCAGTTCTTC.

In this sample, this clonotype turned up a few times. The chain joins TRBV7-9 to TRBJ2-1; 15 nucleotides align to TRBD2. CDR3 length: 19 residues. With 4 bases clipped from V and 7 bases from J, the junction kept 14 bases outside the gene matches. Looked up from germline, CDR1 is SEHNR and CDR2 is FQNEAQ (reference sequence). In DNA, the CDR3 is TGTGCCAGCAGCTCCGGGGGACTAGCGGGAGGCCACCTTTTAAATGAGCAGTTCTTC. Translating gives CASSSGGLAGGHLLNEQFF.